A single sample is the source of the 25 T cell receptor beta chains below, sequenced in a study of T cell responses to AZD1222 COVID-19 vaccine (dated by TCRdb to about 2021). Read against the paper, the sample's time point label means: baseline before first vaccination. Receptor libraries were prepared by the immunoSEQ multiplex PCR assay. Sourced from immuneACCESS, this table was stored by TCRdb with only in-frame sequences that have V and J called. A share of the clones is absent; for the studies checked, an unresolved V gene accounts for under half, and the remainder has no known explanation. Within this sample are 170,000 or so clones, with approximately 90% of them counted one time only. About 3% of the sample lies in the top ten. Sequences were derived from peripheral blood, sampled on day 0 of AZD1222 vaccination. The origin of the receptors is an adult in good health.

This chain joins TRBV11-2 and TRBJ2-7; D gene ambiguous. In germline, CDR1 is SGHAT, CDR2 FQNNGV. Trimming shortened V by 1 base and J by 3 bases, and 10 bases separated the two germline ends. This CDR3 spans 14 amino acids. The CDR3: CASSLGGRYYEQYF. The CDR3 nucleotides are TGTGCCAGCAGCTTAGGTGGGCGGTACTACGAGCAGTACTTC.

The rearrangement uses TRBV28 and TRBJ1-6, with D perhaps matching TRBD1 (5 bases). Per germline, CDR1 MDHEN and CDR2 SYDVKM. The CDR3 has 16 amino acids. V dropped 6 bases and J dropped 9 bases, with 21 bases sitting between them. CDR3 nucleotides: TGTGCCAGCAGCGGGTCCCGGGGGAATAGTGGTTCACCCCTCCACTTT. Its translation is CASSGSRGNSGSPLHF. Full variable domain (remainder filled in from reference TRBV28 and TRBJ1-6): DVKVTQSSRYLVKRTGEKVFLECVQDMDHENMFWYRQDPGLGLRLIYFSYDVKMKEKGDIPEGYSVSREKKERFSLILESASTNQTSMYLCASSGSRGNSGSPLHFGNGTRLTVT.

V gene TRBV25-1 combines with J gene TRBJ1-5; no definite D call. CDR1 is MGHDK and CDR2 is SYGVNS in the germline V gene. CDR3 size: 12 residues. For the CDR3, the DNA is TGTGCTGAAGTGGTTGGCAATCAGCCCCAGCATTTT. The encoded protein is CAEVVGNQPQHF.

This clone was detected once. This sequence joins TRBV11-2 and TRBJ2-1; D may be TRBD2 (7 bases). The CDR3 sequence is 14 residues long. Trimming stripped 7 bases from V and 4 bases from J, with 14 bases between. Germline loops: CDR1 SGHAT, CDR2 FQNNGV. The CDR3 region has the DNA TGTGCCAGCATCCTGGGGGGGGCTTACAATGAGCAGTTCTTC. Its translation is CASILGGAYNEQFF.

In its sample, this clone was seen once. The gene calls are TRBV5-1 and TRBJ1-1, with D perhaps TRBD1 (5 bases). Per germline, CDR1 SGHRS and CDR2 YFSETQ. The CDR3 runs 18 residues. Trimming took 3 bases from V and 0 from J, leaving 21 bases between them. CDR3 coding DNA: TGCGCCAGCAGCTCCCTGAGCCAGGGAAGGAACATGAACACTGAAGCTTTCTTT. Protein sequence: CASSSLSQGRNMNTEAFF.

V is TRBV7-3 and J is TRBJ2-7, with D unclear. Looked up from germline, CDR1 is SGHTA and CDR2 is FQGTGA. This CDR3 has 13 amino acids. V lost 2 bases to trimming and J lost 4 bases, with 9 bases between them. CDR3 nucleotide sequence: TGTGCCAGCAGCTTACTGCCTAATTACGAGCAGTACTTC. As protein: CASSLLPNYEQYF.

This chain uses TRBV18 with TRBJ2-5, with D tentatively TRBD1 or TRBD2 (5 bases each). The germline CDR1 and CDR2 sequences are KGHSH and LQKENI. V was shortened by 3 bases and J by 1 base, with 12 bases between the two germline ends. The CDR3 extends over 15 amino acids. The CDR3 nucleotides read TGTGCCAGCTCACCCCTTGGGACGTTCCAAGAGACCCAGTACTTC. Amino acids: CASSPLGTFQETQYF.

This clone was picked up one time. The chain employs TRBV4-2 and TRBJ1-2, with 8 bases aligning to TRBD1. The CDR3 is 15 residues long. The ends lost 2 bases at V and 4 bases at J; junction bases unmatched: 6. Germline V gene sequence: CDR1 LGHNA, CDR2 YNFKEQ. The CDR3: CASSQPADRGYGYTF. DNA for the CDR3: TGTGCCAGCAGCCAACCCGCAGACAGGGGCTATGGCTACACCTTC.

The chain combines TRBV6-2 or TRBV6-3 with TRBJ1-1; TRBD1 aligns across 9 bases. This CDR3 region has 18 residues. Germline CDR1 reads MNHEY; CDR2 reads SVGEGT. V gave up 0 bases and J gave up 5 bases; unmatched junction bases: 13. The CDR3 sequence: CASSYSGPGTGTGTEAFF. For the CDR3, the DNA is TGTGCCAGCAGTTACTCGGGCCCCGGGACAGGGACAGGAACTGAAGCTTTCTTT.

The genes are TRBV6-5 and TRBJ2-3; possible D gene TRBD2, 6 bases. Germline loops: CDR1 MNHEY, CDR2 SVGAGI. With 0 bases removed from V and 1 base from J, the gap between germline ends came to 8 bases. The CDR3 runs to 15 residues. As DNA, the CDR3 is TGTGCCAGCAGTTACTCTGGCGGGGGCACAGATACGCAGTATTTT. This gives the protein CASSYSGGGTDTQYF.

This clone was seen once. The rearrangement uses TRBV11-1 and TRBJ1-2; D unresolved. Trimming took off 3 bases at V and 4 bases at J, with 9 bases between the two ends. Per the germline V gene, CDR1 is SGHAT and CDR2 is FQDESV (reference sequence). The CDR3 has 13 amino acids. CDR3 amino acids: CASSLGGFYGYTF. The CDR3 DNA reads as TGTGCCAGCAGCTTGGGCGGATTCTATGGCTACACCTTC.

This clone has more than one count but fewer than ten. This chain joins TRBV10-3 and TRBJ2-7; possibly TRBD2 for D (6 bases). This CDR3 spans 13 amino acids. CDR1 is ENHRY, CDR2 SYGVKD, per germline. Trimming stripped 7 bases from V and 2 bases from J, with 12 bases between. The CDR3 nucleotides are TGTGCCATCATGGGGACTGATACCTACGAGCAGTACTTC. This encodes CAIMGTDTYEQYF.

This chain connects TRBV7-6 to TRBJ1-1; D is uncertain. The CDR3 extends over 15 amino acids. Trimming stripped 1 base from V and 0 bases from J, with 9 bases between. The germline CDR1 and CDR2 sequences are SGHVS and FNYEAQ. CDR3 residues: CASSLEADMNTEAFF. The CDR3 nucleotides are TGTGCCAGCAGCTTAGAGGCAGACATGAACACTGAAGCTTTCTTT.

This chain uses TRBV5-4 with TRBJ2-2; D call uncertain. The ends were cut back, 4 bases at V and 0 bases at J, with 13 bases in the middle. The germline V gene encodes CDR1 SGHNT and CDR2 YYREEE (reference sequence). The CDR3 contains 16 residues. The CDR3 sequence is CASSPGSAANTGELFF. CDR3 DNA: TGTGCCAGCAGCCCCGGTTCGGCTGCGAACACCGGGGAGCTGTTTTTT.

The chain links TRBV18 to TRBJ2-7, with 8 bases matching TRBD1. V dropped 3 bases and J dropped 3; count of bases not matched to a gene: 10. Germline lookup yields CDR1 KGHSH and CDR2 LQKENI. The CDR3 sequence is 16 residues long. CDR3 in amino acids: CASSPYPGTGVYEQYF. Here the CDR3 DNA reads TGTGCCAGCTCACCCTACCCCGGGACAGGAGTCTACGAGCAGTACTTC. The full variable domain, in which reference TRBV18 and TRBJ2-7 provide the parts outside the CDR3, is NAGVMQNPRHLVRRRGQEARLRCSPMKGHSHVYWYRQLPEEGLKFMVYLQKENIIDESGMPKERFSAEFPKEGPSILRIQQVVRGDSAAYFCASSPYPGTGVYEQYFGPGTRLTVT.

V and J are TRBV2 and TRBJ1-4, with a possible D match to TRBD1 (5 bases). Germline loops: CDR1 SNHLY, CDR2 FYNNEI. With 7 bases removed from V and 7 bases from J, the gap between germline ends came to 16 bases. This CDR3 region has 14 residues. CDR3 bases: TGTGCCAGCATTGCCGACAGTCTCTCTGAAAAACTGTTTTTT. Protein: CASIADSLSEKLFF.

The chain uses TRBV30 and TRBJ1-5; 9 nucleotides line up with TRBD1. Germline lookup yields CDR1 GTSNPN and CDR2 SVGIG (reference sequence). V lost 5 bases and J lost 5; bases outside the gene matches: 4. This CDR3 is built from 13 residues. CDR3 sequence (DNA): TGTGCCTGGGGGACAGGGAGGGATCAGCCCCAGCATTTT. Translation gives CAWGTGRDQPQHF.

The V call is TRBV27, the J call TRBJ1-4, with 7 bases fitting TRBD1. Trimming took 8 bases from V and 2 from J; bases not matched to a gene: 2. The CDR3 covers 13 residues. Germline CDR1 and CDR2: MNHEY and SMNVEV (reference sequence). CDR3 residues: CASRRGTNEKLFF. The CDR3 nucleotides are TGTGCCAGCCGCAGGGGGACTAATGAAAAACTGTTTTTT.

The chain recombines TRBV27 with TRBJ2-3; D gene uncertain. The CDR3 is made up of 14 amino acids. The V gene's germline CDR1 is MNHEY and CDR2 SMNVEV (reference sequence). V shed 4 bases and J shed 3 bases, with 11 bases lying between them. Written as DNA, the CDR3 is TGTGCCAGCAGTTGGCGTTTAGAGACAGATACGCAGTATTTT. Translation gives CASSWRLETDTQYF.

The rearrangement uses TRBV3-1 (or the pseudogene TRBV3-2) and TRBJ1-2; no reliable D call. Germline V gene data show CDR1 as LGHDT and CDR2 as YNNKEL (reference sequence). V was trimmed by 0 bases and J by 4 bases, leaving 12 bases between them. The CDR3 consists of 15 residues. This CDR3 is CASSQDRQAPYGYTF. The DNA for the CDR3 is TGTGCCAGCAGCCAAGATAGGCAGGCACCCTATGGCTACACCTTC.

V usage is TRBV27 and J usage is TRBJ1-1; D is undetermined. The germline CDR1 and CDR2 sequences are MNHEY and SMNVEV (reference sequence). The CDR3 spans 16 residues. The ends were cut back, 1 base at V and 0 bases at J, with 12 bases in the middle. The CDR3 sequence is CASSLFTHHMNTEAFF. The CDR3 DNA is TGTGCCAGCAGTTTATTTACCCACCACATGAACACTGAAGCTTTCTTT.

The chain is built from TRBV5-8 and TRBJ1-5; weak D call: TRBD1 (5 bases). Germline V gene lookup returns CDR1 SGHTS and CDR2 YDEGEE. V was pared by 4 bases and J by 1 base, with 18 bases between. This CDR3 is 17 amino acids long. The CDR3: CASSDGGRLLSNQPQHF. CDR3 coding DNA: TGTGCCAGCAGCGATGGGGGGAGACTACTAAGCAATCAGCCCCAGCATTTT.

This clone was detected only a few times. CDR3: CASSLRGGSYEQYF. The CDR3 DNA reads as TGTGCCAGCAGCCTTCGCGGGGGCTCCTACGAGCAGTACTTC. V usage is TRBV3-1 (or the pseudogene TRBV3-2) and J usage is TRBJ2-7; TRBD2 agrees at 7 bases. V lost 4 bases to trimming and J lost 0 bases; unmatched junction nucleotides: 3. The CDR3 has 14 residues. Germline CDR1 is LGHDT and CDR2 is YNNKEL (reference sequence).

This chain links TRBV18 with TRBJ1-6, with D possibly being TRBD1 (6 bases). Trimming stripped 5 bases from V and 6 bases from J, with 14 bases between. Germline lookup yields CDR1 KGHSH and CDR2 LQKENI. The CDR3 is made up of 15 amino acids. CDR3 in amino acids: CASSTPTGLNSPLHF. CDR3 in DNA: TGTGCCAGCTCAACCCCGACAGGACTTAATTCACCCCTCCACTTT.

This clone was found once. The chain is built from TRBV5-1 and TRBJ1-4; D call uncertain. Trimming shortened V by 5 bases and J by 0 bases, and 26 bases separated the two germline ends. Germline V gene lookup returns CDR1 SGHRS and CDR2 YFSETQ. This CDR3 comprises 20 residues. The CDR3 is CASRREPVLGLGATNEKLFF. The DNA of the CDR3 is TGCGCCAGCAGACGTGAACCCGTTCTGGGTCTGGGAGCAACTAATGAAAAACTGTTTTTT.